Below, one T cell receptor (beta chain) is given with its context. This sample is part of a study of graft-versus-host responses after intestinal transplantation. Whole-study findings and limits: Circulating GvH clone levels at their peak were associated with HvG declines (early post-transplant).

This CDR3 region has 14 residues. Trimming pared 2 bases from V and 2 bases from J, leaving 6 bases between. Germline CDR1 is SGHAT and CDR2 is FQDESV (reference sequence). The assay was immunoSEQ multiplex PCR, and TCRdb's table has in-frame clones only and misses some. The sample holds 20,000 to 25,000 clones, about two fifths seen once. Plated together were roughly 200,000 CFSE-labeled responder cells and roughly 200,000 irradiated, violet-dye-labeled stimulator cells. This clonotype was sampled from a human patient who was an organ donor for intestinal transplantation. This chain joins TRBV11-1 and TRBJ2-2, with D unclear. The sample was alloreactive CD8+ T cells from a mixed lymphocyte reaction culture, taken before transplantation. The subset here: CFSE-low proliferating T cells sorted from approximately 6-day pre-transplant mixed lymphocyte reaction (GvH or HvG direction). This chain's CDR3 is CASSLFFNTGELFF. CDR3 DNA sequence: TGTGCCAGCAGCTTATTCTTTAACACCGGGGAGCTGTTTTTT.